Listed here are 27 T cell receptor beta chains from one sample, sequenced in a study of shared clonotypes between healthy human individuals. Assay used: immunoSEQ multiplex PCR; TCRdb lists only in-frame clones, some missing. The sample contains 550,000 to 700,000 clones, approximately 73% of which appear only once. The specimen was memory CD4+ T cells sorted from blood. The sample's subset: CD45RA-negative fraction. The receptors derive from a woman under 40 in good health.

Here the CDR3 reads CASKGLAGGLSYEQYF. CDR3 nucleotide sequence: TGTGCCAGTAAAGGACTAGCGGGAGGGCTATCCTACGAGCAGTACTTC. The rearrangement uses TRBV27 and TRBJ2-7, with 15 bases aligning to TRBD2. CDR3 size: 16 residues. CDR1 and CDR2 from the germline V gene are MNHEY and SMNVEV (reference sequence). Losses at the gene ends were 9 bases for V and 1 base for J; bases not matched to a gene: 7.

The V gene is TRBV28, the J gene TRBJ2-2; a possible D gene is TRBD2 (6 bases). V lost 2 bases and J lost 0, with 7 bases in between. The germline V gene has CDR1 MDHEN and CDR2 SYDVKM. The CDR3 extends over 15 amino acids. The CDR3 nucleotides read TGTGCCAGCAGTTTAGGGGGGACGAACACCGGGGAGCTGTTTTTT. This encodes CASSLGGTNTGELFF.

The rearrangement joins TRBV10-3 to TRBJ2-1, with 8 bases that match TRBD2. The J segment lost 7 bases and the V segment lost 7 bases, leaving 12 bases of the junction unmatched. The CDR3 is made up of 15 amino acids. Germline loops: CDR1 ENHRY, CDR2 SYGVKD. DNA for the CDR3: TGTGCCATCAAAAACTCTGCCGGGAGGGGAAATGAGCAGTTCTTC. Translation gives CAIKNSAGRGNEQFF.

In DNA form, the CDR3 reads TGTGCCAGCAGTGCCCCGGGACTAGCCAAAGAGACCCAGTACTTC. It specifies CASSAPGLAKETQYF. The V and J genes are TRBV28 and TRBJ2-5, with 9 bases aligning to TRBD2. V lost 5 bases, J lost 3 bases, and 7 bases stayed unmatched. CDR3 size: 15 residues. From germline, CDR1 is MDHEN and CDR2 SYDVKM.

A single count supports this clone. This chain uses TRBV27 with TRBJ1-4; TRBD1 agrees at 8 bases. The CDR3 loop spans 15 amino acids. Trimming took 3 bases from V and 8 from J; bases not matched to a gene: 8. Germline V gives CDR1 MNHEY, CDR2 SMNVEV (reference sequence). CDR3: CASSFTQGAKEKLFF. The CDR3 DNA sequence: TGTGCCAGCAGTTTTACCCAGGGGGCGAAGGAAAAACTGTTTTTT.

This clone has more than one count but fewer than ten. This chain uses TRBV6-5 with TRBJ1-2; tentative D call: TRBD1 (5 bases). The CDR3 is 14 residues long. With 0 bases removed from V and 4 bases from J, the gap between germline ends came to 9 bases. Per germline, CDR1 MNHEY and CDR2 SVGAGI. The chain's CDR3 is CASSYSGVSYGYTF. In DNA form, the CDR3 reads TGTGCCAGCAGTTACTCAGGGGTTTCCTATGGCTACACCTTC.

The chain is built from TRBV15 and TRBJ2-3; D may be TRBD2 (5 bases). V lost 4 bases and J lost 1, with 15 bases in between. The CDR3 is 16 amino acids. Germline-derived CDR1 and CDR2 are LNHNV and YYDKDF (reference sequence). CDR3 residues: CATSNGLSEGTDTQYF. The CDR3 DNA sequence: TGTGCCACCAGCAATGGACTTTCCGAGGGCACAGATACGCAGTATTTT. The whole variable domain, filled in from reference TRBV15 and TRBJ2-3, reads DAMVIQNPRYQVTQFGKPVTLSCSQTLNHNVMYWYQQKSSQAPKLLFHYYDKDFNNEADTPDNFQSRRPNTSFCFLDIRSPGLGDTAMYLCATSNGLSEGTDTQYFGPGTRLTVL.

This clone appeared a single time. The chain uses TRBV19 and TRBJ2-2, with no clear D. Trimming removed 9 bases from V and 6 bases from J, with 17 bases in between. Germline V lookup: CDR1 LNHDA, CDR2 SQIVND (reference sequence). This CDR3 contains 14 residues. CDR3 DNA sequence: TGTGCCAGCGCGAAACCAGGCCTCCCCGGGGAGCTGTTTTTT. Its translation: CASAKPGLPGELFF.

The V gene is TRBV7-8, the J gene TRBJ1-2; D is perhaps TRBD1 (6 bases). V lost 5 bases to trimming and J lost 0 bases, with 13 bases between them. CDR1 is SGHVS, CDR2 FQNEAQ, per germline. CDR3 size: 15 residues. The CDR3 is CASSPRDNSNYGYTF. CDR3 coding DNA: TGTGCCAGCAGCCCTAGGGACAATTCTAACTATGGCTACACCTTC.

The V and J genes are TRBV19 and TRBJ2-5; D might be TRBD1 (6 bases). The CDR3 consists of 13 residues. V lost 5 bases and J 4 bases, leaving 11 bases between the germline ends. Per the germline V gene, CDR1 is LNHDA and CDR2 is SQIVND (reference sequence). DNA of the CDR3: TGTGCCAGTAGTCAACAGGGTTCAGAGACCCAGTACTTC. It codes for CASSQQGSETQYF.

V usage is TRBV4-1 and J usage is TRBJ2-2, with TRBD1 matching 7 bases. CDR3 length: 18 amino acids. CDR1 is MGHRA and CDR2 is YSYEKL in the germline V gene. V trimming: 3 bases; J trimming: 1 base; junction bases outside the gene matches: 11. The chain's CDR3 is CASSHRGWLAGNTGELFF. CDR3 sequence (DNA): TGCGCCAGCAGCCACAGGGGGTGGCTGGCCGGGAACACCGGGGAGCTGTTTTTT.

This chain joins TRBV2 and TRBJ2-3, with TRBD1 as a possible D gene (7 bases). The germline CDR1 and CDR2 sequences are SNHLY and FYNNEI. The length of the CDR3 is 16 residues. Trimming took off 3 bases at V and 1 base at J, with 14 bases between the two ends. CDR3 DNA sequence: TGTGCCAGCAGTGACCACGACAGGGAGGGCACAGATACGCAGTATTTT. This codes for CASSDHDREGTDTQYF.

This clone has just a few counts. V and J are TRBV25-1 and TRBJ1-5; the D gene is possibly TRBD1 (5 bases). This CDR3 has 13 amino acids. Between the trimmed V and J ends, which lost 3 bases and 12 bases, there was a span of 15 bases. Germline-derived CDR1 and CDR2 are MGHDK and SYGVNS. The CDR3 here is CASSDPQGSGQHF. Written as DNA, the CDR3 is TGTGCCAGCAGTGACCCCCAGGGCAGCGGCCAGCATTTT.

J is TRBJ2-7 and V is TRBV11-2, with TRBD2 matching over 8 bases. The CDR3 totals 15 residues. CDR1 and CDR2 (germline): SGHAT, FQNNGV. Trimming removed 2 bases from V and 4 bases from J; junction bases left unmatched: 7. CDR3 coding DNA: TGTGCCAGCAGCTTACAAGCTAGCGGGCCGTACGAGCAGTACTTC. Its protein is CASSLQASGPYEQYF.

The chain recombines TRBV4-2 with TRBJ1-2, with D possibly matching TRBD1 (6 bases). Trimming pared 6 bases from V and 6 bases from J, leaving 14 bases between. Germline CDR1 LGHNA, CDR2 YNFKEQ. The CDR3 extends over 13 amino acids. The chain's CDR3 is CASRERGADGYTF. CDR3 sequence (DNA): TGTGCCAGCAGAGAGAGGGGGGCTGATGGCTACACCTTC.

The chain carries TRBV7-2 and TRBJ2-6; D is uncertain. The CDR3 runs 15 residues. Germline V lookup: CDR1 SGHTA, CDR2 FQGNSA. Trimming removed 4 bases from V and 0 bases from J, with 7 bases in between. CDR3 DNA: TGTGCCAGCAGCTGGCGTTCCTCTGGGGCCAACGTCCTGACTTTC. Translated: CASSWRSSGANVLTF. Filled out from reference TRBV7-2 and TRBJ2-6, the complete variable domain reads GAGVSQSPSNKVTEKGKDVELRCDPISGHTALYWYRQSLGQGLEFLIYFQGNSAPDKSGLPSDRFSAERTGGSVSTLTIQRTQQEDSAVYLCASSWRSSGANVLTFGAGSRLTVL.

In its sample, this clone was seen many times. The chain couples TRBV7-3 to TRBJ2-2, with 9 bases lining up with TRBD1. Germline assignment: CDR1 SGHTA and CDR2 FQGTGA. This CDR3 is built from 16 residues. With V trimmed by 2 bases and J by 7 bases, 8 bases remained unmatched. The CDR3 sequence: CASSLSPTGGIGELFF. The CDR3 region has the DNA TGTGCCAGCAGCTTATCCCCGACAGGGGGTATCGGGGAGCTGTTTTTT.

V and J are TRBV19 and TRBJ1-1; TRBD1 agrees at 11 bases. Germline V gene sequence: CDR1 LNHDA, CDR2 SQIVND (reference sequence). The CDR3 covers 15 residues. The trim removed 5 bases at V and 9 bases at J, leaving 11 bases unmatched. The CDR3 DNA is TGTGCCAGTAGTCCCCAGGACAGGGGGCGCGTGAAAGCTTTCTTT. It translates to CASSPQDRGRVKAFF.

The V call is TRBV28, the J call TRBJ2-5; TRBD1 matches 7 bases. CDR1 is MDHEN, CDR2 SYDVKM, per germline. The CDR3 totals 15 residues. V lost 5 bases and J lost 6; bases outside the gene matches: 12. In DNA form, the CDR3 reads TGTGCCAGCAGTGCTCCGGGACAGTCAAGGAAGACCCAGTACTTC. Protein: CASSAPGQSRKTQYF. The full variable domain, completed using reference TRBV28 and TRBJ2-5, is DVKVTQSSRYLVKRTGEKVFLECVQDMDHENMFWYRQDPGLGLRLIYFSYDVKMKEKGDIPEGYSVSREKKERFSLILESASTNQTSMYLCASSAPGQSRKTQYFGPGTRLLVL.

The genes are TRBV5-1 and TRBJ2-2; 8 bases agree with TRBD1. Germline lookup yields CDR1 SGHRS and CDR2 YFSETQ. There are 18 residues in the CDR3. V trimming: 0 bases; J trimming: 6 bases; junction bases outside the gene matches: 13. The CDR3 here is CASSLGGWTGSRSGELFF. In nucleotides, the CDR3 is TGCGCCAGCAGCTTGGGTGGTTGGACAGGGTCCCGTTCCGGGGAGCTGTTTTTT.

CDR3 amino acids: CAIKGQSAEQYF. The CDR3 region has the DNA TGTGCCATCAAGGGACAGTCCGCCGAGCAGTACTTC. The V and J genes are TRBV10-3 and TRBJ2-7; 7 positions agree with TRBD1. The V and J ends lost 7 bases and 6 bases, in that order; junction bases with no gene match: 6. This CDR3 has 12 amino acids. Germline assignment: CDR1 ENHRY and CDR2 SYGVKD.

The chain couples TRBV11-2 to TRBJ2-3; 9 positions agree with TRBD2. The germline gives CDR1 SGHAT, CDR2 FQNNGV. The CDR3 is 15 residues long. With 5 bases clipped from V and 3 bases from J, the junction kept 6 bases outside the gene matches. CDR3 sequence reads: CASSQIAGETDTQYF. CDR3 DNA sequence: TGTGCCAGCAGCCAAATAGCGGGAGAGACAGATACGCAGTATTTT. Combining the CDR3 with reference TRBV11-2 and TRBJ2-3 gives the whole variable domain EAGVAQSPRYKIIEKRQSVAFWCNPISGHATLYWYQQILGQGPKLLIQFQNNGVVDDSQLPKDRFSAERLKGVDSTLKIQPAKLEDSAVYLCASSQIAGETDTQYFGPGTRLTVL.

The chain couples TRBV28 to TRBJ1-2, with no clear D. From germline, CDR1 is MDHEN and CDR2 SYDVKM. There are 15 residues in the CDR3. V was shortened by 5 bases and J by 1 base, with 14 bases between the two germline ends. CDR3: CASSPDGRFNYGYTF. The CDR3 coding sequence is TGTGCCAGCAGTCCCGATGGACGGTTTAACTATGGCTACACCTTC.

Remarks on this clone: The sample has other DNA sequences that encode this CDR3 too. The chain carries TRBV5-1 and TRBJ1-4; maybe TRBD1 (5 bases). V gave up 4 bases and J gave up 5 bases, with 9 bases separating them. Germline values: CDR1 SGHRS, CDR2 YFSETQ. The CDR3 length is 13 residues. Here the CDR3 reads CASSLGPNEKLFF. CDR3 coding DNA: TGCGCCAGCAGCCTGGGACCGAATGAAAAACTGTTTTTT.

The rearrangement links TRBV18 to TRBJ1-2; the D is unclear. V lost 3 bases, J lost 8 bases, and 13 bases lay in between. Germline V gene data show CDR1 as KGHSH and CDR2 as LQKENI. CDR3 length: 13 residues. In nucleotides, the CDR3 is TGTGCCAGCTCACCGGGCCTGAGATACGGCTACACCTTC. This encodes CASSPGLRYGYTF.

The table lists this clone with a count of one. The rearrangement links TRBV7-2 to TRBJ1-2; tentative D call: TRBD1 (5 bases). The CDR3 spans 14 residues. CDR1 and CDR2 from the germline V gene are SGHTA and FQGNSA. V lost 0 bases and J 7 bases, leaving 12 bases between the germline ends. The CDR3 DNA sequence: TGTGCCAGCAGCTTAGCGCAGGGAATGGGTGGCTACACCTTC. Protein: CASSLAQGMGGYTF.

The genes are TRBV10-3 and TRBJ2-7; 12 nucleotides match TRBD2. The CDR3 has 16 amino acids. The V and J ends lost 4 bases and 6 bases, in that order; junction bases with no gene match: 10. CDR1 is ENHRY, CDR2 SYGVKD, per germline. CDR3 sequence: CAISASGRAETGEQYF. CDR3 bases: TGTGCCATCAGTGCTAGCGGGAGGGCCGAAACTGGCGAGCAGTACTTC.